Listed here are 28 T cell receptor beta chains from one sample, sequenced in a study of radiotherapy plus CTLA-4 blockade in lung cancer. Assay used: immunoSEQ multiplex PCR; TCRdb lists only in-frame clones, some missing. This sample carries over 75,000 clones, roughly four fifths of them seen once, and the ten largest clones take 0.82%. The input for sequencing was peripheral blood, taken from a patient treated with radiotherapy plus ipilimumab. The receptors here all came from a human donor with non-small cell lung cancer who had stable disease on radiotherapy plus ipilimumab.

V gene TRBV5-1 combines with J gene TRBJ2-7, with D possibly TRBD1 on 6 matching bases. Germline assignment: CDR1 SGHRS and CDR2 YFSETQ. The CDR3 totals 17 residues. Trimming removed 3 bases from V and 1 base from J, with 20 bases in between. CDR3 amino acids: CASSSSSPARGSYEQYF. The CDR3 nucleotides read TGCGCCAGCAGCTCATCCTCACCGGCCAGGGGATCCTACGAGCAGTACTTC.

Turning to this clone: One end of the junction varies from germline; a read error may be responsible. The CDR3 sequence is CASSLNGGRGGLNGQFF. The CDR3 nucleotides are TGTGCCAGCAGCTTGAATGGTGGGCGAGGGGGATTGAATGGGCAGTTCTTC. The genes are TRBV5-8 and TRBJ2-1; a possible D gene is TRBD1 (6 bases). The length of the CDR3 is 17 residues. The germline V gene encodes CDR1 SGHTS and CDR2 YDEGEE. Supplemented by reference TRBV5-8 and TRBJ2-1, the full variable domain reads EAGVTQSPTHLIKTRGQQATLRCSPISGHTSVYWYQQALGLGLQFLLWYDEGEERNRGNFPPRFSGRQFPNYSSELNVNALELEDSALYLCASSLNGGRGGLNGQFFGPGTRLTVL.

CDR3: CAIRASTNTEAFF. The CDR3 DNA sequence: TGTGCCATCAGGGCTTCCACTAACACTGAAGCTTTCTTT. The V gene is TRBV10-3, the J gene TRBJ1-1; D is ambiguous. The germline V gene has CDR1 ENHRY and CDR2 SYGVKD. The V and J ends lost 6 bases and 2 bases respectively, with 10 bases between them. The CDR3 covers 13 residues.

The chain combines TRBV11-3 with TRBJ2-3; 8 bases align to TRBD2. Trimming removed 3 bases from V and 2 bases from J; junction bases left unmatched: 4. CDR1 SGHNT and CDR2 YENEEA come from the germline V gene. CDR3 length equals 15 residues. The CDR3 DNA is TGTGCCAGCAGCTTTACTAGCGGATACACAGATACGCAGTATTTT. It codes for CASSFTSGYTDTQYF.

The chain has TRBV6-5 and TRBJ2-1, with no clear D. The CDR3 is 13 amino acids. Germline V gene sequence: CDR1 MNHEY, CDR2 SVGAGI. The V gene lost 4 bases and the J gene lost 4 bases, with 8 bases spanning the gap. CDR3 residues: CASSSGLYNEQFF. The CDR3 coding sequence is TGTGCCAGCAGTTCCGGCCTTTACAATGAGCAGTTCTTC.

The CDR3 loop reads CASSPYPGRLNEKLFF. DNA of the CDR3: TGTGCCAGCAGCCCCTACCCGGGACGGCTTAATGAAAAACTGTTTTTT. V gene TRBV9 combines with J gene TRBJ1-4, with D perhaps matching TRBD1 (5 bases). The V end lost 4 bases, the J end lost 4 bases, and 17 bases lay between the germline ends. The CDR3 loop spans 16 amino acids. Germline V lookup: CDR1 SGDLS, CDR2 YYNGEE.

This sequence joins TRBV5-4 and TRBJ1-1, with 8 positions matching TRBD1. Germline-derived CDR1 and CDR2 are SGHNT and YYREEE (reference sequence). V trimming: 4 bases; J trimming: 6 bases; junction bases outside the gene matches: 11. This CDR3 contains 15 residues. CDR3 DNA: TGTGCCAGCAGCGGGCAGACAGGGGTTAGGGCTGAAGCTTTCTTT. It is translated as CASSGQTGVRAEAFF.

The chain carries TRBV6-5 and TRBJ1-2; TRBD1 is a possible D gene (6 bases). This CDR3 comprises 14 residues. The germline V gene encodes CDR1 MNHEY and CDR2 SVGAGI. The V end was cut by 1 base, the J end by 5 bases, with 11 bases between. CDR3 in amino acids: CASSYFAGVYGYTF. The DNA for the CDR3 is TGTGCCAGCAGTTACTTCGCAGGGGTATATGGCTACACCTTC.

In this sample, this clone turned up once. The chain has TRBV5-1 and TRBJ2-1, with 13 bases fitting TRBD2. The ends lost 4 bases at V and 9 bases at J; junction bases unmatched: 7. Germline lookup yields CDR1 SGHRS and CDR2 YFSETQ. The CDR3 sequence is 15 residues long. CDR3 loop: CASSTSGRAGGEQFF. The CDR3 DNA sequence: TGCGCCAGCAGCACTAGCGGGAGGGCCGGAGGTGAGCAGTTCTTC.

This clone was observed a single time. The chain uses TRBV5-6 and TRBJ1-5; TRBD1 agrees at 7 bases. Germline CDR1 is SGHDT and CDR2 is YYEEEE. The length of the CDR3 is 16 residues. V dropped 5 bases and J dropped 4; count of bases not matched to a gene: 12. The CDR3 here is CASSWRGQFGNQPQHF. The CDR3 region has the DNA TGTGCCAGCAGTTGGAGGGGGCAATTTGGGAATCAGCCCCAGCATTTT.

The chain joins TRBV28 to TRBJ2-7; 10 bases agree with TRBD2. Germline trimming cut 4 bases from V and 3 bases from J; bases unmatched to any gene: 6. This CDR3 is 15 amino acids long. Germline V gene lookup returns CDR1 MDHEN and CDR2 SYDVKM. The CDR3 sequence: CASSSSSGRDYEQYF. CDR3 sequence (DNA): TGTGCCAGCAGTTCGTCAAGCGGGAGGGACTACGAGCAGTACTTC.

The J gene is TRBJ1-4, the V gene TRBV14; 7 positions match TRBD1. V was clipped by 3 bases and J by 6 bases; unmatched bases: 10. This CDR3 is built from 16 residues. CDR1 is SGHDN and CDR2 is FVKESK in the germline V gene. The CDR3 sequence is CASSHRIRGQHEKLFF. The DNA of the CDR3 is TGTGCCAGCAGCCACCGGATCCGGGGACAGCATGAAAAACTGTTTTTT.

The gene calls are TRBV30 and TRBJ1-6; no clear D gene. Germline values: CDR1 GTSNPN, CDR2 SVGIG (reference sequence). With 0 bases removed from V and 7 bases from J, the gap between germline ends came to 16 bases. The CDR3 spans 16 residues. DNA for the CDR3: TGTGCCTGGAGTGTAGGAAGGGTCCGGGGAAATTCACCCCTCCACTTT. This sequence encodes CAWSVGRVRGNSPLHF.

The gene calls are TRBV5-5 and TRBJ1-5, with TRBD1 matching 7 bases. From germline, CDR1 is SGHKS and CDR2 YYEKEE (reference sequence). The CDR3 loop spans 14 amino acids. Trimming removed 2 bases from V and 4 bases from J; junction bases left unmatched: 3. CDR3 sequence: CASSFRQGNQPQHF. The CDR3 DNA is TGTGCCAGCAGCTTCCGACAGGGTAATCAGCCCCAGCATTTT.

The rearrangement joins TRBV28 to TRBJ2-1, with D possibly TRBD2 on 7 matching bases. Trimming pared 2 bases from V and 4 bases from J, leaving 15 bases between. CDR1 is MDHEN, CDR2 SYDVKM, per germline. The CDR3 is 16 residues long. DNA of the CDR3: TGTGCCAGCAGTTTACGGGGGGCAGAGCCTTACAATGAGCAGTTCTTC. Translation gives CASSLRGAEPYNEQFF.

This rearrangement joins TRBV11-2 to TRBJ2-1; 12 bases match TRBD2. CDR1 is SGHAT and CDR2 is FQNNGV in the germline V gene. Unmatched junction bases numbered 7, after V lost 5 bases and J lost 8 bases. The CDR3 is 15 amino acids. The CDR3 region has the DNA TGTGCCAGCAGCACCCGGACTAGCGGGATTCATGAGCAGTTCTTC. Its protein is CASSTRTSGIHEQFF.

The V gene is TRBV9, the J gene TRBJ2-2; D is ambiguous. This CDR3 contains 15 residues. The V end lost 6 bases, the J end lost 2 bases, and 14 bases lay between the germline ends. Germline values: CDR1 SGDLS, CDR2 YYNGEE. The chain's CDR3 is CASNGEGLNTGELFF. The CDR3 DNA sequence: TGTGCCAGCAACGGAGAAGGGTTAAACACCGGGGAGCTGTTTTTT.

This clone was recorded a few times. This chain links TRBV15 with TRBJ1-6, with 9 nucleotides matching TRBD1. The CDR3 is 15 residues long. V was clipped by 2 bases and J by 10 bases; unmatched bases: 6. CDR1 and CDR2 from the germline V gene are LNHNV and YYDKDF (reference sequence). The CDR3 loop is CATSRFRTGDSPLHF. Here the CDR3 DNA reads TGTGCCACCAGCAGATTTAGGACAGGGGACTCACCCCTCCACTTT.

CDR3 coding DNA: TGTGCCTGGAGTGCACAGGTCGGCAATGAGCAGTTCTTC. It is translated as CAWSAQVGNEQFF. The V gene is TRBV30, the J gene TRBJ2-1; a weak D match, TRBD1 (5 bases). The CDR3 runs to 13 residues. V was shortened by 1 base and J by 6 bases, with 10 bases between the two germline ends. Germline-derived CDR1 and CDR2 are GTSNPN and SVGIG (reference sequence).

The chain joins TRBV7-9 to TRBJ2-2, with 9 bases that match TRBD1. The CDR3 sequence is 15 residues long. Germline V gene sequence: CDR1 SEHNR, CDR2 FQNEAQ (reference sequence). Trimming at V came to 5 bases and at J to 5 bases, leaving 6 bases not matched to a gene. The CDR3 DNA sequence: TGTGCCAGCAGCCAGGGACAGGGCGGGACCGGGGAGCTGTTTTTT. Its protein is CASSQGQGGTGELFF.

Here the CDR3 DNA reads TGTGCCAGCTCACCACCAAGTACATTTGGCTACGAGCAGTACTTC. Translation: CASSPPSTFGYEQYF. The chain has TRBV18 and TRBJ2-7; D is undetermined. CDR3 length: 15 amino acids. The germline V and J ends were trimmed by 0 bases and 3 bases, with 12 bases remaining between them. Germline loops: CDR1 KGHSH, CDR2 LQKENI.

With respect to this clone: Different DNA sequences within this sample yield the same CDR3. The rearrangement uses TRBV9 and TRBJ1-5, with D unclear. The germline V gene encodes CDR1 SGDLS and CDR2 YYNGEE. This CDR3 region has 13 residues. V was clipped by 1 base and J by 3 bases, with 5 bases between them. The DNA of the CDR3 is TGTGCCAGCAGCGTAACTGACAATCAGCCCCAGCATTTT. Protein product: CASSVTDNQPQHF.

This clone was observed a few times. The chain is built from TRBV19 and TRBJ2-7; D remains ambiguous. The CDR3 sequence is 15 residues long. Germline CDR1 and CDR2: LNHDA and SQIVND (reference sequence). V lost 4 bases and J 3 bases, leaving 16 bases between the germline ends. The CDR3 coding sequence is TGTGCCAGTAGTAGCCTCCCGGAACCTAACTACGAGCAGTACTTC. Encoded protein: CASSSLPEPNYEQYF.

V and J are TRBV19 and TRBJ2-7; weak D call: TRBD2 (5 bases). The CDR3 runs to 14 residues. Trimming left V 7 bases short and J 5 bases short, with 18 bases between. Per germline, CDR1 LNHDA and CDR2 SQIVND (reference sequence). For the CDR3, the DNA is TGTGCCAGTATCGGGCCGGGGATCCCGCACGAGCAGTACTTC. This encodes CASIGPGIPHEQYF. The whole variable domain, filled in from reference TRBV19 and TRBJ2-7, reads DGGITQSPKYLFRKEGQNVTLSCEQNLNHDAMYWYRQDPGQGLRLIYYSQIVNDFQKGDIAEGYSVSREKKESFPLTVTSAQKNPTAFYLCASIGPGIPHEQYFGPGTRLTVT.

V usage is TRBV27 and J usage is TRBJ1-5; D is unresolved. The V end was cut by 2 bases, the J end by 2 bases, with 13 bases between. The CDR3 runs 16 residues. Germline V gives CDR1 MNHEY, CDR2 SMNVEV (reference sequence). The CDR3 DNA sequence: TGTGCCAGCAGTTTACTTGGGCCTGAGGGCAATCAGCCCCAGCATTTT. It is translated as CASSLLGPEGNQPQHF.

The chain employs TRBV5-1 and TRBJ2-7; TRBD2 aligns across 8 bases. Germline V gene lookup returns CDR1 SGHRS and CDR2 YFSETQ. The CDR3 has 16 amino acids. After removal of 4 bases from V and 7 bases from J, the junction contained 16 bases not matched to a gene. The CDR3 DNA sequence: TGCGCCAGCAGCCCCTTCTCCTTAGCGGGGACGGGGGAGCAGTACTTC. Its protein is CASSPFSLAGTGEQYF.

The DNA of the CDR3 is TGTGCTACGAATGACCCGGTCGGTGAAAAACTGTTTTTT. This translates into CATNDPVGEKLFF. V gene TRBV28 combines with J gene TRBJ1-4, with unresolved D. Germline values: CDR1 MDHEN, CDR2 SYDVKM. This CDR3 contains 13 residues.

V and J are TRBV29-1 and TRBJ1-2; 11 bases agree with TRBD1. Germline lookup yields CDR1 SQVTM and CDR2 ANQGSEA. V lost 1 base and J lost 6; bases outside the gene matches: 7. There are 15 residues in the CDR3. The CDR3 DNA sequence: TGCAGCGTTGAAGTCCAGGACAGGGGGCGGGATGGCTACACCTTC. Translated: CSVEVQDRGRDGYTF.